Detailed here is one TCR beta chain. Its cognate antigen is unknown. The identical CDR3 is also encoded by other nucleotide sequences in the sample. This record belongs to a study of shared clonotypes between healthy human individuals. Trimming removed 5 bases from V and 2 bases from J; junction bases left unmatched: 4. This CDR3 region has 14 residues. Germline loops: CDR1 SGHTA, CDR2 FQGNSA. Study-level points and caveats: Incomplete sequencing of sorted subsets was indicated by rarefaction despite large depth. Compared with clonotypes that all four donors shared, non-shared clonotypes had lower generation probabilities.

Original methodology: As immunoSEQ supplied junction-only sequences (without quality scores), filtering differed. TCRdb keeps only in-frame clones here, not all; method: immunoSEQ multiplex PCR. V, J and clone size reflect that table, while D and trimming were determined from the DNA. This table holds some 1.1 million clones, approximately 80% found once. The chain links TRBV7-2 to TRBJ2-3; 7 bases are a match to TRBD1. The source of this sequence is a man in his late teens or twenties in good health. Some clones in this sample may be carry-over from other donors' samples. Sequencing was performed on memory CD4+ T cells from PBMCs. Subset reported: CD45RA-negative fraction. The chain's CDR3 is CASSLDRFTDTQYF. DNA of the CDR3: TGTGCCAGCAGCCTGGACAGGTTCACAGATACGCAGTATTTT.